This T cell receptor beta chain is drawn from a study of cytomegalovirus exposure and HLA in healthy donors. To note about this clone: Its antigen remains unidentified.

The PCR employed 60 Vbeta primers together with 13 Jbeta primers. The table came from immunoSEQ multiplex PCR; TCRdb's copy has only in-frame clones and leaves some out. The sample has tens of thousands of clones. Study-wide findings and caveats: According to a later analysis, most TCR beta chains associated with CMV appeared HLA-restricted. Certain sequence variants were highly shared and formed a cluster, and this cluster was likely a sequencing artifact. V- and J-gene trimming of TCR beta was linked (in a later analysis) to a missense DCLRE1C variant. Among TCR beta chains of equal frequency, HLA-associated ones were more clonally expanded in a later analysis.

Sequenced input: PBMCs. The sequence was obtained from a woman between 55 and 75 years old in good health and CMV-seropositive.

The CDR3 here is CASSIQVNQPQHF. The CDR3 DNA reads as TGTGCCAGTAGTATCCAGGTCAATCAGCCCCAGCATTTT. V gene TRBV19 combines with J gene TRBJ1-5; D gene ambiguous. Germline lookup yields CDR1 LNHDA and CDR2 SQIVND (reference sequence). V was pared by 3 bases and J by 3 bases, with 6 bases between. The CDR3 has 13 residues.